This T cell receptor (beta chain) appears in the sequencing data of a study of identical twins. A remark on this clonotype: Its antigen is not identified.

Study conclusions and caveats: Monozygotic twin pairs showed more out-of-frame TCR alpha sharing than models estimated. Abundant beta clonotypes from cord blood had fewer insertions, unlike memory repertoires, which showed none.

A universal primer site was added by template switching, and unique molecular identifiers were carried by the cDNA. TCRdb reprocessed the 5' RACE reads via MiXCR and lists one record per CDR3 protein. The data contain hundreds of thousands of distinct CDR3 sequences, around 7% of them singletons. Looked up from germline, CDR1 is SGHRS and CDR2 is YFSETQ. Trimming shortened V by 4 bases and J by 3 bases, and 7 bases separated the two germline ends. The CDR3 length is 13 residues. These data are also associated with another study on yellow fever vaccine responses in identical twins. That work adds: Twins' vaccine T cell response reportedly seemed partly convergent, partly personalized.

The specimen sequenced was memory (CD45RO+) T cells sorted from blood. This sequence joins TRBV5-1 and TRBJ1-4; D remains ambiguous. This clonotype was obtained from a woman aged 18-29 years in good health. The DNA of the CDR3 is TGCGCCAGCAGCCTGACTGCTAATGAAAAACTGTTTTTT. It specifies CASSLTANEKLFF.